The source of this T cell receptor (beta chain) is a study of blood T cells in healthy people across ages. This clonotype was counted ten times or more. Through a sample-barcoded 5' primer and a J-beta primer mix, a second PCR was run for roughly 6 to 12 cycles. TCRdb reanalysed the 5' RACE reads using MiXCR and keeps one entry per CDR3 protein. Of about 640,000 distinct CDR3 sequences detected, approximately 30% appear once; the ten largest clones hold 15% to 18%. Aged about 6 to 95, donors were systemically healthy Caucasians from Russia. Trimming took 3 bases from V and 4 from J; bases not matched to a gene: 12. CDR3 size: 18 residues. Germline-derived CDR1 and CDR2 are SGHAT and FQNNGV.

Input material: blood. This chain connects TRBV11-2 to TRBJ1-2; the match to TRBD1 covers 12 bases. This sequence originates from a woman aged 80 or over in good health. In DNA, the CDR3 is TGTGCCAGCAGCTTGGGACCGGGACAGGGGGCTCTTTCCTATGGCTACACCTTC. Encoded protein: CASSLGPGQGALSYGYTF.